This T cell receptor (beta chain) was sequenced during a study of human T cells and chemical hapten exposure. Overall study context: Upper-back patch tests with 0.01% DPC were read at 6 days.

V lost 3 bases, J lost 6 bases, and 11 bases lay in between. CDR3 length: 13 amino acids. Germline V gene lookup returns CDR1 SEHNR and CDR2 FQNEAQ (reference sequence). Stated time point: pre-sensitization, week 0. Treatment given: therapeutic diphenylcyclopropenone sensitization with weekly scalp DPC. Samples of blood were obtained prior to the application of each patch test. TCRdb re-called the RACE reads with MiXCR, one entry per CDR3 protein. The table has roughly 38,000 distinct CDR3 sequences, 12% seen once; the top ten hold approximately 6%. Study results and caveats: Counts of expanded TCRs (at PT1) showed a positive correlation with patch test score.

Note on this clonotype: Its cognate antigen is unknown.

Sequences were derived from whole blood, sampled in connection with sensitization to the hapten diphenylcyclopropenone (DPC). The genes are TRBV7-9 and TRBJ2-5, with D perhaps given as TRBD1 or TRBD2 (5 bases each). The receptor was isolated from a woman in her 30s with alopecia areata. Some clones in this sample may be carry-over from other donors' samples. The chain's CDR3 is CASSLGEEKTQYF. The DNA of the CDR3 is TGTGCCAGCAGCTTGGGGGAAGAAAAGACCCAGTACTTC.